This T cell receptor (beta chain) was recovered during a study of cytomegalovirus exposure and HLA in healthy donors. Study details: Tens of millions of unique TCR sequences came from HLA-typed donors in an early release. Genetic ancestry analysis placed approximately 80% of the 300 to 500 donors that were genotyped in the Caucasian-associated cluster.

Findings and limits, study-wide: TCR beta chains associated with HLA were, in a later analysis, more clonally expanded than equally common others.

Concerning this clone: What it recognizes is unknown.

The CDR3 has 15 residues. The germline gives CDR1 SGHRS, CDR2 YFSETQ. V lost 4 bases and J lost 1, with 14 bases in between. Primers included in the PCR were 60 Vbeta and 13 Jbeta primers. Authors' methods: Later, an analysis found 75 million to 100 million unique TCR beta chains, and 8.5 million to 12 million of these were shared. The repertoire was sequenced with immunoSEQ multiplex PCR; TCRdb's copy has only in-frame clones and lacks some. V, J and clone size derive from that table, while D and trimming were established from the DNA sequence. The sample lists some 200,000 clones, roughly 80% seen once, with roughly 0.73% in the top ten.

Sequencing was done on a sample of PBMCs. The chain links TRBV5-1 to TRBJ2-5, with a weak D call TRBD1 (5 bases). The TCR sequence derives from a woman between 18 and 30 years old in good health and CMV-seronegative. The CDR3 DNA reads as TGCGCCAGCAGCCCCCAAGGGGAAGGCCAAGAGACCCAGTACTTC. Translating gives CASSPQGEGQETQYF.